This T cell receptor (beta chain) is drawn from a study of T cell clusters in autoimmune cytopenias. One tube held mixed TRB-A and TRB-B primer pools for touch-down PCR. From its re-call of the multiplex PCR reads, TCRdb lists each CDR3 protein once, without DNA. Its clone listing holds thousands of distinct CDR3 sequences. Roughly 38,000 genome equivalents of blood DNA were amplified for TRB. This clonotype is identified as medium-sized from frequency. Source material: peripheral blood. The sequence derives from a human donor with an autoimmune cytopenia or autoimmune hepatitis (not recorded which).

The CDR3 sequence: CATSDRTGGSNQPQHF. V and J are TRBV24-1 and TRBJ1-5; TCRdb gives TRBD1 as the D gene, but with no DNA this cannot be confirmed. Germline CDR1 reads KGHDR; CDR2 reads SFDVKD. This CDR3 spans 16 amino acids.